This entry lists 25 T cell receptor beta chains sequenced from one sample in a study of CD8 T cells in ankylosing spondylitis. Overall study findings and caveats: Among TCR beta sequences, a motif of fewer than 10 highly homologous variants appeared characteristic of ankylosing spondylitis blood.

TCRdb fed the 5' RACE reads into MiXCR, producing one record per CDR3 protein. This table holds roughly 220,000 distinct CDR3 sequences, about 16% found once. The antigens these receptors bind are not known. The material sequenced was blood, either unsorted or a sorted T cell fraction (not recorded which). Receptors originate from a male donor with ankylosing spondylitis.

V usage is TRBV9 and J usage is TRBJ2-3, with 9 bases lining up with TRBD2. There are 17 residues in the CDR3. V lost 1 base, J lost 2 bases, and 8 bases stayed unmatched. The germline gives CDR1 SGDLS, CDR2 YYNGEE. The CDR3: CASSVTPSGTYTDTQYF. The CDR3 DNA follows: TGTGCCAGCAGCGTAACTCCTAGCGGGACCTACACAGATACGCAGTATTTT.

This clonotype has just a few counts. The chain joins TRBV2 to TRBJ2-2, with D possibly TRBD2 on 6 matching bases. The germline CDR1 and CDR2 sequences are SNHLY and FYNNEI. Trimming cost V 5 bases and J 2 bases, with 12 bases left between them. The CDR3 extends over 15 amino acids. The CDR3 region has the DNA TGTGCCAGCAGTACCGGGACTTTTAACACCGGGGAGCTGTTTTTT. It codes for CASSTGTFNTGELFF.

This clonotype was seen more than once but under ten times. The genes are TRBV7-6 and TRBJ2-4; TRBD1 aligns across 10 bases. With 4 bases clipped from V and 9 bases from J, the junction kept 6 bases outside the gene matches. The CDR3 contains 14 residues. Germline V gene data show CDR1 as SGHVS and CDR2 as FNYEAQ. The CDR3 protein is CASSSGQGVSIQYF. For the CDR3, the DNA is TGTGCCAGCAGCTCAGGACAGGGGGTGAGCATTCAGTACTTC.

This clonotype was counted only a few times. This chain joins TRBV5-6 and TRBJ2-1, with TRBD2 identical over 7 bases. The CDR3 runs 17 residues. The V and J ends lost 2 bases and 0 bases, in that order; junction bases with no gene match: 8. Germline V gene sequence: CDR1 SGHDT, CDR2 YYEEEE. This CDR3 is CASSFASGTPSYNEQFF. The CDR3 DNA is TGTGCCAGCAGCTTCGCTAGCGGCACTCCCTCCTACAATGAGCAGTTCTTC.

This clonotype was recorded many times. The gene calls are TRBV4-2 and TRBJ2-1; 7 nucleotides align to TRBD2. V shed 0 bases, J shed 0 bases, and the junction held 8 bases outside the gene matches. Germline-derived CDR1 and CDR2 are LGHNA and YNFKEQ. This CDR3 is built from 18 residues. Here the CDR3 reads CASSQDPISGNSYNEQFF. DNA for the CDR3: TGTGCCAGCAGCCAAGATCCTATAAGCGGGAACTCCTACAATGAGCAGTTCTTC.

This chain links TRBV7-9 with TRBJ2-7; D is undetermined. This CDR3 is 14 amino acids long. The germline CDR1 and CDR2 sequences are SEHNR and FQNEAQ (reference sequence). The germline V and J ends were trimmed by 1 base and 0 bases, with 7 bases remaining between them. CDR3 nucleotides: TGTGCCAGCAGCTTAGAGGCACCCTCCTACGAGCAGTACTTC. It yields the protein CASSLEAPSYEQYF.

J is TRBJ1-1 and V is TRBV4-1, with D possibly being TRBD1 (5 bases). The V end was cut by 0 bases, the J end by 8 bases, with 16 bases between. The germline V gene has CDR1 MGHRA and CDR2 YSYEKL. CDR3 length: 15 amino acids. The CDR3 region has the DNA TGCGCCAGCAGCCAAGAAGGGGAAGGGATCCCCGAAGCTTTCTTT. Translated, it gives CASSQEGEGIPEAFF.

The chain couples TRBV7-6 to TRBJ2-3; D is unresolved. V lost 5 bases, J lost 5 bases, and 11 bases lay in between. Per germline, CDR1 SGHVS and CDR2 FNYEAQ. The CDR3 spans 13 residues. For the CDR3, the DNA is TGTGCCAGCAGCCCGTCCTTAGTAGATACGCAGTATTTT. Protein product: CASSPSLVDTQYF.

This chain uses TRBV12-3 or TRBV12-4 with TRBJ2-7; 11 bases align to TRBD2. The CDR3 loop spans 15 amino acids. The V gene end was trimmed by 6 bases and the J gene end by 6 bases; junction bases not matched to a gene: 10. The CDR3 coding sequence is TGTGCCAGCAGCCGTCCACTAGCGGGAGTCTCCGAGCAGTACTTC. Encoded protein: CASSRPLAGVSEQYF.

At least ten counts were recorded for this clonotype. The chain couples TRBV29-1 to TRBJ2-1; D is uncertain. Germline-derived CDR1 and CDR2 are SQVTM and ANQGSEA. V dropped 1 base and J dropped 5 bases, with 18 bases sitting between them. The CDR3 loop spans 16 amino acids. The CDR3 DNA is TGCAGCGTTGAAGGCTGGGAAAGAGCAGCAGACAATGAGCAGTTCTTC. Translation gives CSVEGWERAADNEQFF.

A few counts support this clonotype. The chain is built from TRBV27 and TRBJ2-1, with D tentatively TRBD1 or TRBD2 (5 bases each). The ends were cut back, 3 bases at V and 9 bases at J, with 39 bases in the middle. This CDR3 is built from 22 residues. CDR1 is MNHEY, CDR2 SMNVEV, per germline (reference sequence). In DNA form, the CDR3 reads TGTGCCAGCAGTTTTTCTTTTGTGGATATTCACACCGGGGCCCCCAAAGTGGGTGAGCAGTTCTTC. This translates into CASSFSFVDIHTGAPKVGEQFF.

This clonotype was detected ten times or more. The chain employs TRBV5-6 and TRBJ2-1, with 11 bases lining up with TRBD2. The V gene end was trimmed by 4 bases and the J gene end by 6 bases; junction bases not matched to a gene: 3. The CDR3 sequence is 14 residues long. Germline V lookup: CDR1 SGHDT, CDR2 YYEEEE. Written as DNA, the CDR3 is TGTGCCAGCAGCGCAGGGACTAGCGGCAATGAGCAGTTCTTC. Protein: CASSAGTSGNEQFF.

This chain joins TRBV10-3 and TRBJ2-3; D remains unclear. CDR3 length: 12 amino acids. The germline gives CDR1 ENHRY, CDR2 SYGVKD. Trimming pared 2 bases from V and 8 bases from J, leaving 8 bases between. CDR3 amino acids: CAISEPRVTQYF. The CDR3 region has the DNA TGTGCCATCAGTGAGCCCCGGGTTACGCAGTATTTT.

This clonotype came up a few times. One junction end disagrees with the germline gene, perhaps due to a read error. CDR3 residues: CASSLGGGTSLLDNQQFF. CDR3 nucleotides: TGTGCCAGCAGTTTAGGGGGGGGGACAAGCCTACTAGACAATCAGCAGTTCTTC. V is TRBV12-3 or TRBV12-4 and J is TRBJ2-1; D is possibly TRBD2 (7 bases). The CDR3 totals 18 residues.

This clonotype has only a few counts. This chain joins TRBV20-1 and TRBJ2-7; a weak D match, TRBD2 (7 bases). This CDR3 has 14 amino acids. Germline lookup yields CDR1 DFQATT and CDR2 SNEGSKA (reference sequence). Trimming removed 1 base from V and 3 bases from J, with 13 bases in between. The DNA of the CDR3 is TGCAGTGCTAGAGCAGGGGAGGGGAACTACGAGCAGTACTTC. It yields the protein CSARAGEGNYEQYF.

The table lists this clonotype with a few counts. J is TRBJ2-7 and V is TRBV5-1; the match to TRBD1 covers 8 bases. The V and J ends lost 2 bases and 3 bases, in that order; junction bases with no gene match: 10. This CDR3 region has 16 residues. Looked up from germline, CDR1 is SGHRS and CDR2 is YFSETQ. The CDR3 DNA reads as TGCGCCAGCAGCTTTATCGGACAGGGCGGAGACTACGAGCAGTACTTC. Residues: CASSFIGQGGDYEQYF. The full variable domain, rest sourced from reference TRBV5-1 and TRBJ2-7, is KAGVTQTPRYLIKTRGQQVTLSCSPISGHRSVSWYQQTPGQGLQFLFEYFSETQRNKGNFPGRFSGRQFSNSRSEMNVSTLELGDSALYLCASSFIGQGGDYEQYFGPGTRLTVT.

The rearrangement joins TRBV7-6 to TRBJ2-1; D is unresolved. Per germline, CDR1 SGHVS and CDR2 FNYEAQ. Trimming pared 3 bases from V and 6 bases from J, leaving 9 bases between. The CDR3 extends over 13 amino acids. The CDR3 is CASSFEAPNEQFF. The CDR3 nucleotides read TGTGCCAGCAGCTTTGAGGCTCCCAATGAGCAGTTCTTC. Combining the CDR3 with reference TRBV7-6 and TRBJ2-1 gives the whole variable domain GAGVSQSPRYKVTKRGQDVALRCDPISGHVSLYWYRQALGQGPEFLTYFNYEAQQDKSGLPNDRFSAERPEGSISTLTIQRTEQRDSAMYRCASSFEAPNEQFFGPGTRLTVL.

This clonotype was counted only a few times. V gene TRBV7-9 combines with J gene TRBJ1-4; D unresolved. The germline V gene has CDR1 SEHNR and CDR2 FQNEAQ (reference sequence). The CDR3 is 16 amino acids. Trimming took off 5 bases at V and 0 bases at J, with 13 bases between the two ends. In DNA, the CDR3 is TGTGCCAGCAGCGCCTCAGTGATCACAACTAATGAAAAACTGTTTTTT. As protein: CASSASVITTNEKLFF. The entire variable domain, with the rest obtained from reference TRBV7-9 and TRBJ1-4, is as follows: DTGVSQNPRHKITKRGQNVTFRCDPISEHNRLYWYRQTLGQGPEFLTYFQNEAQLEKSRLLSDRFSAERPKGSFSTLEIQRTEQGDSAMYLCASSASVITTNEKLFFGSGTQLSVL.

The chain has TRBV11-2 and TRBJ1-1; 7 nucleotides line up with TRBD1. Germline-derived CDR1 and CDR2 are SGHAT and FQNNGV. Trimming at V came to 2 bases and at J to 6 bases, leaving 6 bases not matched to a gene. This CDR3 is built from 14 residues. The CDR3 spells CASSLMGQPPEAFF. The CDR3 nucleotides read TGTGCCAGCAGCTTAATGGGACAGCCCCCTGAAGCTTTCTTT.

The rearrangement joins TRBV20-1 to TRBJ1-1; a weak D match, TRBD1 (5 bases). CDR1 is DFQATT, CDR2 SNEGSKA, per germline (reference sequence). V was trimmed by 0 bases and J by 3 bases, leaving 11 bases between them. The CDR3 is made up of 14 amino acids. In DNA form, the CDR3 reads TGCAGTGCTAGAGATCGACAGATATACACTGAAGCTTTCTTT. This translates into CSARDRQIYTEAFF.

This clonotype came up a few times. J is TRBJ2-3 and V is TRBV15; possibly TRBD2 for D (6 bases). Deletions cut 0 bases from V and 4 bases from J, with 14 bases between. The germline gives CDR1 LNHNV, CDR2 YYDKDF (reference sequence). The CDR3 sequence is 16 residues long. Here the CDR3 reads CATSRDSLAFADTQYF. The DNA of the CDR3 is TGTGCCACCAGCAGAGATAGCCTAGCGTTTGCAGATACGCAGTATTTT.

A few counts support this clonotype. This chain's CDR3 is CSAREGTQYF. The CDR3 coding sequence is TGCAGCGCCCGAGAGGGTACGCAGTATTTT. The chain carries TRBV29-1 and TRBJ2-3, with a tentative D call TRBD2 (5 bases). CDR3 length: 10 amino acids. Germline V gene lookup returns CDR1 SQVTM and CDR2 ANQGSEA. Trimming removed 7 bases from V and 8 bases from J, with 10 bases in between.

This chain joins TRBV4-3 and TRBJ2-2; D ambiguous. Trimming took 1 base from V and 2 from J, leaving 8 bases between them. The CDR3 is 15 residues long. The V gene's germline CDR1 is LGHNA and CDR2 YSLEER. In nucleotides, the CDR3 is TGCGCCAGCAGCCAAGTAGTCCCTAACACCGGGGAGCTGTTTTTT. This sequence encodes CASSQVVPNTGELFF.

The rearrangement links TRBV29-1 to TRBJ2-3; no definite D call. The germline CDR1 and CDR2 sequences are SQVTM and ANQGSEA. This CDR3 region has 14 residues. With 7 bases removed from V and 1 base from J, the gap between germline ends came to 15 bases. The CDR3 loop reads CSAGVSSGTDTQYF. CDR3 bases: TGCAGCGCTGGGGTCTCCTCGGGCACAGATACGCAGTATTTT.

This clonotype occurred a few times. CDR3 DNA: TGCGCCAGCAGCTTGGGTGCGATGGGCGACACTGAAGCTTTCTTT. Translation gives CASSLGAMGDTEAFF. The chain combines TRBV5-1 with TRBJ1-1; no firm D call. The CDR3 has 15 amino acids. Germline CDR1 is SGHRS and CDR2 is YFSETQ. V shed 0 bases and J shed 3 bases, with 12 bases lying between them.